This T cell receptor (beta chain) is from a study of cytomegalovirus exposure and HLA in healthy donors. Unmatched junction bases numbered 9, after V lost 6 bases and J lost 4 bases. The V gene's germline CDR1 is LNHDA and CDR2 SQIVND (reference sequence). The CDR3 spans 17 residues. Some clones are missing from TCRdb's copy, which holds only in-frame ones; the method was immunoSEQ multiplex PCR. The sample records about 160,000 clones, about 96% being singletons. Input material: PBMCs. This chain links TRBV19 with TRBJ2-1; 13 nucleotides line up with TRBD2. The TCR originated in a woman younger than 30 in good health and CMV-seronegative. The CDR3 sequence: CASSTRRTSGGYNEQFF. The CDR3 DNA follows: TGTGCCAGTAGCACCCGTCGGACTAGCGGGGGATACAATGAGCAGTTCTTC.